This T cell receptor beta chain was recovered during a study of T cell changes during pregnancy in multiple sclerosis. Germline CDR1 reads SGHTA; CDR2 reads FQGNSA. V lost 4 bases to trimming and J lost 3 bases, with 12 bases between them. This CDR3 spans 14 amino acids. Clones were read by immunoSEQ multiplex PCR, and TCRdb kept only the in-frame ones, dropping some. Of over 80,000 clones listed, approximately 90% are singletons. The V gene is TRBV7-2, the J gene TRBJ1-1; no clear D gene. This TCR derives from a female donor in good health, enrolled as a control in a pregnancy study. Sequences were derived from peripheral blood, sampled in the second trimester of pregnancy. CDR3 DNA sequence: TGTGCCAGCAGCTGGAGGATTCTCCACACTGAAGCTTTCTTT. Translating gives CASSWRILHTEAFF.